This T cell receptor (beta chain) stems from a study of a mutant IDH1 vaccine in newly diagnosed glioma. Germline V CDR1 and CDR2: SGHNT, YYREEE (reference sequence). V was trimmed by 3 bases and J by 4 bases, leaving 16 bases between them. The CDR3 spans 15 residues. The table came from immunoSEQ multiplex PCR; TCRdb's copy has only in-frame clones and leaves some out. The sample has 68,000 or so clones; approximately 79% are singletons. Time point denoted: baseline, week 1 (first vaccination visit). Treatment in this sample: pre-vaccination baseline after standard-of-care therapy. Sequenced here: PBMCs, sampled from a glioma patient treated with radiotherapy, temozolomide or both. This TCR came from a man aged 50-60 years with glioma. The V and J genes are TRBV5-4 and TRBJ1-2; D is perhaps TRBD1 (5 bases). The DNA for the CDR3 is TGTGCCAGCAGCTCTGTCAAAGGGGTTGGCTATGGCTACACCTTC. The encoded protein is CASSSVKGVGYGYTF. Using reference TRBV5-4 and TRBJ1-2 for the parts outside the CDR3, the full variable domain is ETGVTQSPTHLIKTRGQQVTLRCSSQSGHNTVSWYQQALGQGPQFIFQYYREEENGRGNFPPRFSGLQFPNYSSELNVNALELDDSALYLCASSSVKGVGYGYTFGSGTRLTVV.